Following are 29 T cell receptor beta chains from one sample sequenced in a study of human T cells and chemical hapten exposure. TCRdb reprocessed the RACE reads with MiXCR, giving one entry per CDR3 protein. Of 65,000 to 80,000 distinct CDR3 sequences listed, 10% were seen once; the top ten hold 1.1% to 1.5%. Noted time point: patch test 1, 2 weeks after DPC sensitization. This sample's treatment: therapeutic diphenylcyclopropenone sensitization with weekly scalp DPC. The sequencing here drew on whole blood, taken in connection with sensitization to the hapten diphenylcyclopropenone (DPC). The receptors stem from a woman in her forties or fifties with alopecia areata. Some clones in this sample may be carry-over from other donors' samples.

This clonotype appeared many times. The chain joins TRBV20-1 to TRBJ2-2, with 11 nucleotides matching TRBD1. Germline CDR1 DFQATT, CDR2 SNEGSKA (reference sequence). Trimming removed 5 bases from V and 5 bases from J; junction bases left unmatched: 7. The CDR3 contains 15 residues. This CDR3 is CSAPGQGARTGELFF. CDR3 sequence (DNA): TGCAGTGCTCCCGGACAGGGGGCAAGGACCGGGGAGCTGTTTTTT.

This sequence joins TRBV7-2 and TRBJ1-1; the D is unclear. V was clipped by 6 bases and J by 0 bases, with 14 bases between them. CDR3 length: 15 residues. The germline CDR1 and CDR2 sequences are SGHTA and FQGNSA. The CDR3 DNA sequence: TGTGCCAGCAGGACTCAAACAGTTATGAACACTGAAGCTTTCTTT. Translated: CASRTQTVMNTEAFF.

This chain joins TRBV2 and TRBJ1-5; D perhaps matches TRBD1 (6 bases). Germline assignment: CDR1 SNHLY and CDR2 FYNNEI. V was trimmed by 4 bases and J by 5 bases, leaving 9 bases between them. The CDR3 consists of 13 residues. CDR3 bases: TGTGCCAGCAGTGGGGACATTGATCAGCCCCAGCATTTT. It encodes CASSGDIDQPQHF. The full variable domain, rest sourced from reference TRBV2 and TRBJ1-5, is EPEVTQTPSHQVTQMGQEVILRCVPISNHLYFYWYRQILGQKVEFLVSFYNNEISEKSEIFDDQFSVERPDGSNFTLKIRSTKLEDSAMYFCASSGDIDQPQHFGDGTRLSIL.

There are many counts of this clonotype. The chain uses TRBV20-1 and TRBJ2-4; 7 positions agree with TRBD2. This CDR3 contains 17 residues. Germline CDR1 and CDR2: DFQATT and SNEGSKA (reference sequence). The V and J ends lost 1 base and 1 base, in that order; junction bases with no gene match: 10. The CDR3 region is CSARASSGGRAKNIQYF. Written as DNA, the CDR3 is TGCAGTGCTAGAGCGTCTAGCGGTGGCAGGGCCAAAAACATTCAGTACTTC.

There are many counts of this clonotype. The chain is built from TRBV20-1 and TRBJ2-5; TRBD1 matches at 8 bases. Germline assignment: CDR1 DFQATT and CDR2 SNEGSKA (reference sequence). This CDR3 is built from 15 residues. The V segment lost 3 bases and the J segment 6 bases; nucleotides outside the gene matches: 12. CDR3 residues: CSARGEDRDGKTQYF. CDR3 DNA: TGCAGTGCTAGGGGGGAGGACAGGGACGGGAAGACCCAGTACTTC.

The V gene is TRBV11-2, the J gene TRBJ1-4, with D perhaps matching TRBD1 (5 bases). Trimming took off 5 bases at V and 8 bases at J, with 9 bases between the two ends. The CDR3 is 12 amino acids. From germline, CDR1 is SGHAT and CDR2 FQNNGV. CDR3 DNA: TGTGCCAGCAGCCGTCAGGGAGAAAAACTGTTTTTT. This translates into CASSRQGEKLFF.

This clonotype was detected a few times. The rearrangement uses TRBV9 and TRBJ2-7, with D unclear. The V and J ends lost 0 bases and 3 bases respectively, with 13 bases between them. The CDR3 has 15 amino acids. Per the germline V gene, CDR1 is SGDLS and CDR2 is YYNGEE. Here the CDR3 DNA reads TGTGCCAGCAGCGTAGCCGCTAATAAGGGCTACGAGCAGTACTTC. Its translation: CASSVAANKGYEQYF.

This clonotype turned up a few times. The chain recombines TRBV6-2 or TRBV6-3 with TRBJ1-1; no firm D call. The CDR3 consists of 12 residues. V lost 4 bases and J lost 4, with 7 bases in between. Germline CDR1 and CDR2: MNHEY and SVGEGT. CDR3: CASSSGFTEAFF. In DNA, the CDR3 is TGTGCCAGCAGTTCGGGATTCACTGAAGCTTTCTTT.

This clonotype occurred a few times. The chain is built from TRBV20-1 and TRBJ2-1, with TRBD2 matching 9 bases. There are 15 residues in the CDR3. CDR1 is DFQATT, CDR2 SNEGSKA, per germline (reference sequence). V shed 5 bases and J 5 bases; nucleotides not matched to a gene: 10. The CDR3 sequence is CSAYRTSVGDNEQFF. In nucleotides, the CDR3 is TGCAGTGCTTACAGGACTAGCGTCGGAGACAATGAGCAGTTCTTC.

This clonotype was counted ten times or more. The chain couples TRBV6-5 to TRBJ2-1; D may be TRBD2 (5 bases). The CDR3 contains 12 residues. V shed 7 bases and J shed 5 bases, with 9 bases lying between them. Germline V gene data show CDR1 as MNHEY and CDR2 as SVGAGI. The CDR3 DNA reads as TGTGCCAGCATGCCTAGCCACAATGAGCAGTTCTTC. As protein: CASMPSHNEQFF.

V gene TRBV9 combines with J gene TRBJ1-1; D call uncertain. Germline V lookup: CDR1 SGDLS, CDR2 YYNGEE. This CDR3 contains 15 residues. V dropped 0 bases and J dropped 0 bases, with 9 bases sitting between them. The CDR3 nucleotides read TGTGCCAGCAGCGTAGACTATTCAATGAACACTGAAGCTTTCTTT. Translated, it gives CASSVDYSMNTEAFF.

At least ten counts were recorded for this clonotype. The rearrangement uses TRBV7-9 and TRBJ1-2; maybe TRBD1 (5 bases). In germline, CDR1 is SEHNR, CDR2 FQNEAQ (reference sequence). The CDR3 has 16 residues. The germline V and J ends were trimmed by 6 bases and 5 bases, with 22 bases remaining between them. CDR3 protein: CASRKGPLEGPYGYTF. The CDR3 DNA reads as TGTGCCAGCAGGAAGGGACCCCTAGAGGGTCCTTATGGCTACACCTTC.

This clonotype was detected a few times. The rearrangement links TRBV23-1 to TRBJ2-1; D may be TRBD2 (5 bases). TRBV23-1 is an ORF; its function is uncertain. The V end was cut by 4 bases, the J end by 12 bases, with 10 bases between. The CDR3 has 11 residues. Here the CDR3 reads CASSPSPGQFF. The DNA for the CDR3 is TGCGCCAGCAGTCCTAGCCCTGGGCAGTTCTTC.

This clonotype has a count of ten or more. The CDR3 DNA reads as TGTGCCAGCAGCTTAGTACGCTCGTCCGGCGAGACCCAGTACTTC. Encoded protein: CASSLVRSSGETQYF. The chain joins TRBV11-3 to TRBJ2-5; D gene ambiguous. The V and J ends lost 1 base and 5 bases respectively, with 14 bases between them. Germline V lookup: CDR1 SGHNT, CDR2 YENEEA. The CDR3 contains 15 residues. The complete variable domain, with remaining parts taken from reference TRBV11-3 and TRBJ2-5, reads EAGVVQSPRYKIIEKKQPVAFWCNPISGHNTLYWYLQNLGQGPELLIRYENEEAVDDSQLPKDRFSAERLKGVDSTLKIQPAELGDSAVYLCASSLVRSSGETQYFGPGTRLLVL.

The chain carries TRBV15 and TRBJ1-5; D perhaps matches TRBD1 (5 bases). The CDR3 sequence is 15 residues long. Germline-derived CDR1 and CDR2 are LNHNV and YYDKDF (reference sequence). Trimming left V 0 bases short and J 3 bases short, with 9 bases between. The CDR3 coding sequence is TGTGCCACCAGCAGAGAACAGGTCCCCAATCAGCCCCAGCATTTT. Amino acid sequence: CATSREQVPNQPQHF.

The rearrangement links TRBV3-1 to TRBJ2-1, with 13 positions matching TRBD2. The CDR3 loop spans 19 amino acids. The V gene's germline CDR1 is LGHDT and CDR2 YNNKEL (reference sequence). V was pared by 3 bases and J by 0 bases, with 8 bases of the junction left unmatched. The CDR3, as DNA: TGTGCCAGCAGCCACACTAGCGGGAGGGCCTTGGACTCCTACAATGAGCAGTTCTTC. As protein: CASSHTSGRALDSYNEQFF.

The rearrangement links TRBV10-3 to TRBJ2-5; 14 nucleotides align to TRBD2. The CDR3 runs 18 residues. The ends lost 5 bases at V and 1 base at J; junction bases unmatched: 9. Germline CDR1 and CDR2: ENHRY and SYGVKD. The CDR3 DNA reads as TGTGCCATCAGTCCCCGACTAGCGGGAGGGCTATTCCAAGAGACCCAGTACTTC. Its translation is CAISPRLAGGLFQETQYF.

The genes are TRBV6-5 and TRBJ2-7; TRBD2 agrees at 9 bases. This CDR3 region has 13 residues. V dropped 5 bases and J dropped 2; count of bases not matched to a gene: 1. The V gene's germline CDR1 is MNHEY and CDR2 SVGAGI. CDR3 amino acids: CASSRGRAYEQYF. CDR3 nucleotides: TGTGCCAGCAGTCGCGGGAGGGCCTACGAGCAGTACTTC.

This chain links TRBV10-1 with TRBJ2-5, with 9 bases fitting TRBD2. This CDR3 spans 16 amino acids. V was pared by 0 bases and J by 3 bases, with 5 bases of the junction left unmatched. Germline lookup yields CDR1 WNHNN and CDR2 SYGVQD (reference sequence). The CDR3 coding sequence is TGCGCCAGCAGTGAGTCGGGGCGGACTAGCGAAGAGACCCAGTACTTC. It encodes CASSESGRTSEETQYF.

This clonotype was seen repeatedly, ten times or more. This rearrangement joins TRBV4-3 to TRBJ2-7, with D possibly being TRBD2 (6 bases). The CDR3 contains 13 residues. V lost 4 bases and J lost 4, with 11 bases in between. Germline V CDR1 and CDR2: LGHNA, YSLEER. The CDR3 DNA is TGCGCCAGCAGCCGCTGGAGGGGATACGAGCAGTACTTC. Amino acids: CASSRWRGYEQYF.

This clonotype was observed a few times. The chain uses TRBV27 and TRBJ1-4; maybe TRBD1 (5 bases). V was shortened by 6 bases and J by 8 bases, with 19 bases between the two germline ends. Germline-derived CDR1 and CDR2 are MNHEY and SMNVEV (reference sequence). This CDR3 has 15 amino acids. The CDR3 DNA reads TGTGCCAGCAGCCCTTCCGGGGGGGTGCGAGAAAAACTGTTTTTT. It encodes CASSPSGGVREKLFF.

This clonotype was found many times. The chain uses TRBV11-2 and TRBJ2-5; 14 nucleotides match TRBD2. Unmatched junction bases numbered 10, after V lost 5 bases and J lost 5 bases. The CDR3 is made up of 17 amino acids. The germline V gene encodes CDR1 SGHAT and CDR2 FQNNGV. CDR3 in amino acids: CASSPGLAGGLWETQYF. The CDR3 coding sequence is TGTGCCAGCAGCCCAGGACTAGCGGGAGGCCTCTGGGAGACCCAGTACTTC.

For this clonotype: A junction end diverges from the germline sequence, so it may reflect a read error. The J gene is TRBJ1-5, the V gene TRBV7-9; no definite D call. This CDR3 contains 13 residues. CDR1 and CDR2 from the germline V gene are SEHNR and FQNEAQ (reference sequence). DNA of the CDR3: TGTGCCAACAGCTCTCAGGGCAATCAGCCCCAGCATTTT. Encoded protein: CANSSQGNQPQHF.

Only a few counts were recorded for this clonotype. The genes are TRBV25-1 and TRBJ1-2; no clear D. Trimming took off 6 bases at V and 4 bases at J, with 12 bases between the two ends. The germline V gene has CDR1 MGHDK and CDR2 SYGVNS. The CDR3 contains 13 residues. This CDR3 reads CASSASGSYGYTF. The DNA of the CDR3 is TGTGCCAGCAGCGCCAGTGGCAGCTATGGCTACACCTTC.

There are many counts of this clonotype. The gene calls are TRBV2 and TRBJ2-1, with 10 positions matching TRBD2. The CDR3 runs 15 residues. V was pared by 3 bases and J by 2 bases, with 1 base of the junction left unmatched. From germline, CDR1 is SNHLY and CDR2 FYNNEI. Written as DNA, the CDR3 is TGTGCCAGCAGTGACGGGACTAGCGCCTACAATGAGCAGTTCTTC. Amino acid sequence: CASSDGTSAYNEQFF.

The chain has TRBV4-3 and TRBJ1-2; TRBD1 is a possible D gene (5 bases). Trimming removed 0 bases at V and 0 bases at J, with 8 bases between. The CDR3 totals 15 residues. The germline gives CDR1 LGHNA, CDR2 YSLEER. The CDR3 bases are TGCGCCAGCAGCCAAGAAATGACAGCTAACTATGGCTACACCTTC. Its translation: CASSQEMTANYGYTF.

The chain uses TRBV5-5 and TRBJ2-3, with D unresolved. Between the trimmed V and J ends, which lost 0 bases and 2 bases, there was a span of 10 bases. CDR1 and CDR2 from the germline V gene are SGHKS and YYEKEE (reference sequence). The CDR3 length is 15 residues. CDR3 sequence (DNA): TGTGCCAGCAGCTTGGGGTCAGCTTACACAGATACGCAGTATTTT. Amino acid sequence: CASSLGSAYTDTQYF.

This clonotype was counted only a few times. The chain is built from TRBV18 and TRBJ2-1, with 8 bases aligning to TRBD2. Germline lookup yields CDR1 KGHSH and CDR2 LQKENI. J gave up 8 bases and V 5 bases, and 2 bases lay outside the gene matches. The CDR3 covers 12 residues. CDR3 sequence (DNA): TGTGCCAGCTCATCGGGAGGGGATGAGCAGTTCTTC. This codes for CASSSGGDEQFF. Full variable domain (rest looked up from reference TRBV18 and TRBJ2-1): NAGVMQNPRHLVRRRGQEARLRCSPMKGHSHVYWYRQLPEEGLKFMVYLQKENIIDESGMPKERFSAEFPKEGPSILRIQQVVRGDSAAYFCASSSGGDEQFFGPGTRLTVL.

A few counts support this clonotype. V usage is TRBV29-1 and J usage is TRBJ2-7, with TRBD1 identical over 10 bases. J was trimmed by 4 bases and V by 7 bases; bases with no gene match: 7. CDR3 length equals 13 residues. CDR1 and CDR2 (germline): SQVTM, ANQGSEA. This CDR3 is CSAGDRGIYEQYF. The CDR3 DNA is TGCAGCGCCGGGGACAGGGGTATTTACGAGCAGTACTTC.